Listed below are T cell receptor beta chains from one sample, sequenced in a study of T cells in Graves' hyperthyroidism and ophthalmopathy. Via MiXCR, TCRdb re-called the multiplex PCR reads, giving one row per CDR3 protein. Here the sample spans about 840,000 distinct CDR3 sequences, 38% being singletons. Sequences were obtained from blood. These receptors all come from a man aged 18 to 29 with Graves' hyperthyroidism. CDR3s include the opening cysteine and the closing phenylalanine or tryptophan.

14 TRBV20-1 CSASDGGHSYEQYF
14 TRBV9 CASSVGWAGTEAFF
16 TRBV15 CATSRDGGQHYYEQYF
17 TRBV7-8 CASSLTLTDATNQAQHF
16 TRBV29-1 CSVEPDTTGTENGYTF
14 TRBV7-9 CASSSLNEGSPLHF
15 TRBV5-8 CASSLAVSGVETQYF
14 TRBV13 CASSFGTGDGEQYF
13 TRBV25-1 CARVGPVYSPLHF
14 TRBV5-1 CASSLLYRGGEQYF
15 TRBV9 CASSPATGASEKLFF
13 TRBV29-1 CSATRGENTEAFF
15 TRBV4-1 CASSLGDGSQETQYF
15 TRBV5-1 CASSLGASGVETQYF
18 TRBV20-1 CSARDVTGGSSHSYEQYF
14 TRBV9 CASSGPGRLYGYTF
16 TRBV7-9 CASSPPGTTYTGELFF
14 TRBV2 CASITGGAAYGYTF
17 TRBV9 CASSVVTPGLANYEQYF
12 TRBV6-5 CATTDLDYGYTF
15 TRBV7-4 CASSFGSLDYTEAFF
12 TRBV7-9 CASSSLDSPLHF
14 TRBV10-3 CATGEAYSNQPQHF
15 TRBV4-3 CASSQDFGGNQPQHF
13 TRBV6-5 CASSFLTASPLHF
15 TRBV12-3/TRBV12-4 CASSPGMANTGELFF
12 TRBV12-3/TRBV12-4 CASSLREGLLFF
11 TRBV29-1 CSVEINTEAFF
15 TRBV7-2 CASSLAVGNSYEQYF
14 TRBV29-1 CSVVPGAVSYGYTF
15 TRBV27 CASSLFGGRQETQYF
13 TRBV10-3 CAISEQEGSSYTF
14 TRBV29-1 CSVTGDYSNQPQHF
13 TRBV10-3 CAISDSYFGGYTF
14 TRBV19 CASSIEQGNTEAFF
12 TRBV6-5 CASSILGGKQYF
15 TRBV11-3 CASSLESSTGNTIYF
13 TRBV10-1 CASSIGPSGTQYF
15 TRBV10-3 CATFLGQGDGNEQFF
13 TRBV29-1 CSRSRDVTYEQYF
13 TRBV4-1 CASSQGANYEQYF
15 TRBV4-1 CASSQDLLSSYEQYF
14 TRBV19 CATADVALSYGYTF
14 TRBV7-2 CASTGDSGLEAQYF
16 TRBV5-1 CASSLLSGRVGNTIYF
13 TRBV7-2 CASSFGYTGELSF
16 TRBV14 CASSPYLDRASYEQYF
13 TRBV29-1 CSVDLAGVDGYTF
16 TRBV2 CASSPFGQFMNTEAFF
14 TRBV6-5 CASSYGAGATGAFF
17 TRBV20-1 CSARDSSGRTSSYEQYF
15 TRBV9 CASSACGGADYEQYF
12 TRBV20-1 CSARTGHTEAFF
13 TRBV19 CASSISLFYEQYF
15 TRBV10-3 CAISHEKGPNSPLHF
14 TRBV2 CASSEWTDSDGQYF